Sequencing of this T cell receptor beta chain was carried out in a study of technical replicates of blood from several donors (dated by TCRdb to 2015 to 2018). Libraries were made using the immunoSEQ multiplex PCR assay. TCRdb holds this immuneACCESS table with in-frame rearrangements only. Some clones are missing; in checked studies, unresolved V genes explain under half, and the rest has no known cause. In all, the sample holds about 85,000 clones, and 85% to 95% of those were seen once. The top ten constitute approximately 0.24% of the sample. Comments on this clone: The specificity of this receptor is unknown. Base quality data are lacking; no much larger clone is found one base away.

Taken from the germline V gene (reference sequence), the CDR1 and CDR2 loops are SGHNT and YYREEE. V is cut back by 2 bases and J by 1 base, with 7 bases in the junction unmatched. The CDR3, from cysteine to phenylalanine, totals 16 residues. The sequence is cut down to CDR3 DNA, 48 bases in frame from base 1. This receptor was taken from a human donor in good health. The chain couples TRBV5-4 to TRBJ2-7, and TRBD2 matches 9 of the central bases. What was sequenced was T cells isolated from PBMCs. CDR3 reads: CASSFGRTSVSYEQYF. Here is the DNA: TGTGCCAGCAGCTTTGGAAGGACTAGCGTATCCTACGAGCAGTACTTC.